Listed below are T cell receptor beta chains from one sample, sequenced in a study of patients and donors after allogeneic stem cell transplantation. TCRdb re-called the RT-PCR reads with MiXCR, one entry per CDR3 protein. The sample lists fewer than 500,000 distinct CDR3 sequences, roughly 17% seen once, with less than 8% in the top ten. Sample: blood, either unsorted or a sorted T cell fraction (not recorded which). The source is a human donor who was either an allogeneic HSCT recipient or a stem cell or donor lymphocyte infusion donor (not recorded which). It is not recorded whose cells these are; they may come from a transplant donor. Each CDR3 is given with its conserved first and last residue. The D gene is left open where the match is weak. Rows give clone size only sometimes, using once, few, many, or a class for an expanded clone.

cdr3_nt	cdr3_aa	j_call	v_call	d_call	cdr3_length	clone_size
TGTGCCAGCAGCCCCATTAAGGCAGACCAAGAGACCCAGTACTTC	CASSPIKADQETQYF	TRBJ2-5	TRBV11-2	NA	15	NA
TGTGCCAGCATGGGAGGTGTTCCCCTCAACTCCTTTTCTGGAAACACCATATATTTT	CASMGGVPLNSFSGNTIYF	TRBJ1-3	TRBV28	NA	19	few
TGTGCCAGCAGTTATATACAGGGGGCGCAGGGTCCAGATACGCAGTATTTT	CASSYIQGAQGPDTQYF	TRBJ2-3	TRBV6-5	TRBD1	17	few
TGTGCCAGTAGTATAGTCACAGGGCCCTACAATCAGCCCCAGCATTTT	CASSIVTGPYNQPQHF	TRBJ1-5	TRBV19	NA	16	few
TGTGCCAGCAGTCGTCCCGACAGGGTCCCCGGGGAGCTGTTTTTT	CASSRPDRVPGELFF	TRBJ2-2	TRBV6-2/TRBV6-3	TRBD1	15	many
TGCGCCAGCAGCTTAAGTCTGGACAGGGGGCCTCAAGAGACCCAGTACTTC	CASSLSLDRGPQETQYF	TRBJ2-5	TRBV5-1	TRBD1	17	NA
TGCGCCAGCAGATACAACACCGGGGAGCTGTTTTTT	CASRYNTGELFF	TRBJ2-2	TRBV5-1	NA	12	few
TGTGCCAGCAGCTCACCAGGCCGACGAGGCGAGCAGTACTTC	CASSSPGRRGEQYF	TRBJ2-7	TRBV6-1	NA	14	NA
TGTGCCAGCAGCTTAGATCGGGAATATTCGACGAACACTGAAGCTTTCTTT	CASSLDREYSTNTEAFF	TRBJ1-1	TRBV7-6	NA	17	NA
TGTGCCAGCAGCTTAGCCGGGTTCCAAGGGTTCGGGGAGCTGTTTTTT	CASSLAGFQGFGELFF	TRBJ2-2	TRBV11-3	NA	16	NA
TGCAGTGCTAGAGCCGAGACTTCATACGAGCAGTACTTC	CSARAETSYEQYF	TRBJ2-7	TRBV20-1	NA	13	NA
TGTGCCAGCAGTGAAGGTCGCAACTGGGGCACTGAAGCTTTCTTT	CASSEGRNWGTEAFF	TRBJ1-1	TRBV6-1	NA	15	NA
TGTGCCAGCAGTTGGACTAGCAGTGAGCAGTTCTTC	CASSWTSSEQFF	TRBJ2-1	TRBV5-4	TRBD2	12	NA
TGCAGCGTTGAAATAGGCGGAGAGACCCAGTACTTC	CSVEIGGETQYF	TRBJ2-5	TRBV29-1	NA	12	NA
TGTGCCAGCAGCCCATCATGGGCTGACCAGTACTTC	CASSPSWADQYF	TRBJ2-5	TRBV7-6	NA	12	NA
TGTGCCAGCAGCCAGGGGATAGGAAACATTCAGTACTTC	CASSQGIGNIQYF	TRBJ2-4	TRBV4-2	NA	13	NA
TGCGCCAGCAGCCAGGAGGCAGGTGGGCAGCCCCAGCATTTT	CASSQEAGGQPQHF	TRBJ1-5	TRBV4-1	NA	14	NA
TGTGCCAGCAGCTTAGAAGTTCCAGGGGGAACGTTCTGGGATACGCAGTATTTT	CASSLEVPGGTFWDTQYF	TRBJ2-3	TRBV7-6	TRBD1	18	NA
TGTGCCACCAGTGCACTGGGGACTAGCGGGTCCTCGGAGCTGTTTTTT	CATSALGTSGSSELFF	TRBJ2-2	TRBV24-1	TRBD2	16	few
TGTGCCAGCGTACTAGCGGGAGGTAGCGACGAGCAGTACTTC	CASVLAGGSDEQYF	TRBJ2-7	TRBV7-2	TRBD2	14	NA
TGCGCCACCTCTCGGACAGGGGGCTACGAGCAGTACTTC	CATSRTGGYEQYF	TRBJ2-7	TRBV5-1	TRBD1	13	NA
TGTGCCAGCAGTCGGACAGGTTATAATTCACCCCTCCACTTT	CASSRTGYNSPLHF	TRBJ1-6	TRBV2	TRBD1	14	NA